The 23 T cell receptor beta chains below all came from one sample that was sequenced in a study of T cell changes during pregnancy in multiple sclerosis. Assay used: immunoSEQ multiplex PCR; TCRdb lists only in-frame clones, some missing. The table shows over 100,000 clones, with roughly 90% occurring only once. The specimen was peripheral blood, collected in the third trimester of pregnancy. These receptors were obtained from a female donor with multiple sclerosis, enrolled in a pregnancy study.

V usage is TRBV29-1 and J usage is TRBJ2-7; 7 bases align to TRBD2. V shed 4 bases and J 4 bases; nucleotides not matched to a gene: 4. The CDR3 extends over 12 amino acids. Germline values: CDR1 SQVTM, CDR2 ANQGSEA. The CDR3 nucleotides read TGCAGCGTTGGGGGAGGGCCTTACGAGCAGTACTTC. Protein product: CSVGGGPYEQYF.

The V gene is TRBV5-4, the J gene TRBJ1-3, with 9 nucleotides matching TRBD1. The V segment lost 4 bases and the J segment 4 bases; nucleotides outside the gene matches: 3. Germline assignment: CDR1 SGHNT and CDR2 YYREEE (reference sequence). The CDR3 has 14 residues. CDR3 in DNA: TGTGCCAGCAGCGGTGACAGGGGGGGAAACACCATATATTTT. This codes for CASSGDRGGNTIYF.

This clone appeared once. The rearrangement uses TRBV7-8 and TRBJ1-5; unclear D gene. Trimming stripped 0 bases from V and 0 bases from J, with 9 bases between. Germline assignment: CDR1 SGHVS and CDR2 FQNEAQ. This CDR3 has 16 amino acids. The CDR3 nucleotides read TGTGCCAGCAGCTTAGCTCCTACAGATAGCAATCAGCCCCAGCATTTT. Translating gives CASSLAPTDSNQPQHF. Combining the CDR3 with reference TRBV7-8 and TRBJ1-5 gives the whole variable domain GAGVSQSPRYKVAKRGQDVALRCDPISGHVSLFWYQQALGQGPEFLTYFQNEAQLDKSGLPSDRFFAERPEGSVSTLKIQRTQQEDSAVYLCASSLAPTDSNQPQHFGDGTRLSIL.

Here the CDR3 reads CAWYSPGLTFGYTF. In nucleotides, the CDR3 is TGTGCCTGGTATTCTCCGGGACTAACCTTTGGCTACACCTTC. The chain combines TRBV30 with TRBJ1-2; D may be TRBD1 (5 bases). CDR1 and CDR2 from the germline V gene are GTSNPN and SVGIG (reference sequence). V lost 5 bases, J lost 7 bases, and 20 bases lay in between. There are 14 residues in the CDR3.

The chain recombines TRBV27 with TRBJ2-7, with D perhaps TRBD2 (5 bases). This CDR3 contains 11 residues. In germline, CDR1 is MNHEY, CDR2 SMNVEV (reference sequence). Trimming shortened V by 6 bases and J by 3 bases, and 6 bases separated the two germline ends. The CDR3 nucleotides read TGTGCCAGCAGCGACTACTACGAGCAGTACTTC. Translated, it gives CASSDYYEQYF.

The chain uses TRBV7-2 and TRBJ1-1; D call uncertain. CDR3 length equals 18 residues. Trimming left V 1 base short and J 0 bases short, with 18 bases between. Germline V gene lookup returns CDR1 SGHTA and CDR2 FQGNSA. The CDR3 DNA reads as TGTGCCAGCAGCTTAGGGCCCAGCGCTTACTTTTTGAACACTGAAGCTTTCTTT. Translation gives CASSLGPSAYFLNTEAFF.

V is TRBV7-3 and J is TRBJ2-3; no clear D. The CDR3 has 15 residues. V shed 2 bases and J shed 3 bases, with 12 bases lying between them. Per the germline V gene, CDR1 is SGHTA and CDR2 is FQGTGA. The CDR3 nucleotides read TGTGCCAGCAGCTTACAGGCCTCACCGACAGATACGCAGTATTTT. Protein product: CASSLQASPTDTQYF. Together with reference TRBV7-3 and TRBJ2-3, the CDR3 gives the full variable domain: GAGVSQTPSNKVTEKGKYVELRCDPISGHTALYWYRQSLGQGPEFLIYFQGTGAADDSGLPNDRFFAVRPEGSVSTLKIQRTERGDSAVYLCASSLQASPTDTQYFGPGTRLTVL.

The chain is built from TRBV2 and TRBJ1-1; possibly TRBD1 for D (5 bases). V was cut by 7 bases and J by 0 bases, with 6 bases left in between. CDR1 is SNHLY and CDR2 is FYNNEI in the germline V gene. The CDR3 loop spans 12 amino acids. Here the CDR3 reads CASTGVNTEAFF. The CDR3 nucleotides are TGTGCCAGCACGGGGGTGAACACTGAAGCTTTCTTT.

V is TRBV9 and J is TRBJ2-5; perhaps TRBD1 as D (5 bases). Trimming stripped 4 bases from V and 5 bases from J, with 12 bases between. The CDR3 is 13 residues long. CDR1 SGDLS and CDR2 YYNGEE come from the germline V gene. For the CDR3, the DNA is TGTGCCAGCAGCCGACACCCAGGGGAGACCCAGTACTTC. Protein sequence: CASSRHPGETQYF. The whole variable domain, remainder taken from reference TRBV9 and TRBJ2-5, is DSGVTQTPKHLITATGQRVTLRCSPRSGDLSVYWYQQSLDQGLQFLIQYYNGEERAKGNILERFSAQQFPDLHSELNLSSLELGDSALYFCASSRHPGETQYFGPGTRLLVL.

CDR3 DNA sequence: TGTGCCTGGCGACTAGGCATCTCCGAGCAGTACTTC. Translated: CAWRLGISEQYF. V gene TRBV30 combines with J gene TRBJ2-7; a weak D match, TRBD2 (6 bases). From germline, CDR1 is GTSNPN and CDR2 SVGIG (reference sequence). This CDR3 spans 12 amino acids. V was shortened by 5 bases and J by 6 bases, with 14 bases between the two germline ends.

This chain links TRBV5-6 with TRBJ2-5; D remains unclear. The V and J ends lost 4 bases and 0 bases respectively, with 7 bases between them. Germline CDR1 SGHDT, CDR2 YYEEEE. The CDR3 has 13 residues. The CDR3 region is CASSAIYQETQYF. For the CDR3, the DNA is TGTGCCAGCAGCGCTATCTACCAAGAGACCCAGTACTTC. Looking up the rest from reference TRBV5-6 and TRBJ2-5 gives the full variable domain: DAGVTQSPTHLIKTRGQQVTLRCSPKSGHDTVSWYQQALGQGPQFIFQYYEEEERQRGNFPDRFSGHQFPNYSSELNVNALLLGDSALYLCASSAIYQETQYFGPGTRLLVL.

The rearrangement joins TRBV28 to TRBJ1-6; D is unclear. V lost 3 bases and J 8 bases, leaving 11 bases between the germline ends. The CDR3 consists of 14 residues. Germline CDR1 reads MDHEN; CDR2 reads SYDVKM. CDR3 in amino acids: CASSFTQVDSPLHF. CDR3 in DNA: TGTGCCAGCAGTTTCACGCAGGTCGATTCACCCCTCCACTTT.

The CDR3 reads CASSPGTGGRNEQFF. CDR3 bases: TGTGCCAGCAGTCCCGGGACAGGGGGCAGGAATGAGCAGTTCTTC. The rearrangement uses TRBV27 and TRBJ2-1; 12 nucleotides line up with TRBD1. The CDR3 totals 15 residues. The ends lost 5 bases at V and 7 bases at J; junction bases unmatched: 6. CDR1 is MNHEY and CDR2 is SMNVEV in the germline V gene (reference sequence).

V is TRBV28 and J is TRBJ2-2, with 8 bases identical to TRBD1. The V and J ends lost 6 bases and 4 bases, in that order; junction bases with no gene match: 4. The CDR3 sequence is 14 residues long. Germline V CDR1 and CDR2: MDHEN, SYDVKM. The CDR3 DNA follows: TGTGCCAGCAGCTACAGGGGGACCACCGGGGAGCTGTTTTTT. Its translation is CASSYRGTTGELFF.

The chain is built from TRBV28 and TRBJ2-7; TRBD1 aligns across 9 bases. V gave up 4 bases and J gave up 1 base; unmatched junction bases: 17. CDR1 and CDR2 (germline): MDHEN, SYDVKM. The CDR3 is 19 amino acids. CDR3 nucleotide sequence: TGTGCCAGCAGTTCTTCTTCCGGGACAGGGTCAAGGGTGTCCTACGAGCAGTACTTC. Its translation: CASSSSSGTGSRVSYEQYF.

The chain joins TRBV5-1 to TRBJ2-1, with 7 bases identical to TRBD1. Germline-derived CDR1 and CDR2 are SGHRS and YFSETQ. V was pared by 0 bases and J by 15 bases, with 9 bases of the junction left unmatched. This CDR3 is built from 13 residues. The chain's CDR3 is CASSLEIGAGGFF. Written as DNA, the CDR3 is TGCGCCAGCAGCTTGGAGATAGGCGCAGGGGGGTTCTTC. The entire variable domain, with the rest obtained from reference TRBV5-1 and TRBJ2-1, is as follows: KAGVTQTPRYLIKTRGQQVTLSCSPISGHRSVSWYQQTPGQGLQFLFEYFSETQRNKGNFPGRFSGRQFSNSRSEMNVSTLELGDSALYLCASSLEIGAGGFFGPGTRLTVL.

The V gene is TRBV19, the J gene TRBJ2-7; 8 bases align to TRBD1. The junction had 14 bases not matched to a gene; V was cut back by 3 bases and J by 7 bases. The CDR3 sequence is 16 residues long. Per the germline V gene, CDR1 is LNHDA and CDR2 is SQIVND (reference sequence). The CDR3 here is CASSIFSGTGSEEQYF. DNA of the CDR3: TGTGCCAGTAGTATCTTCTCCGGGACAGGTTCTGAAGAGCAGTACTTC.

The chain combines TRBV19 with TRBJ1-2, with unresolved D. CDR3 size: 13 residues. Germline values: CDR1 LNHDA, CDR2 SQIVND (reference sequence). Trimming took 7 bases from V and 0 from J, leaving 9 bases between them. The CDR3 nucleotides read TGTGCCAGTAAAGCCCAAGCTAACTATGGCTACACCTTC. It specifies CASKAQANYGYTF.

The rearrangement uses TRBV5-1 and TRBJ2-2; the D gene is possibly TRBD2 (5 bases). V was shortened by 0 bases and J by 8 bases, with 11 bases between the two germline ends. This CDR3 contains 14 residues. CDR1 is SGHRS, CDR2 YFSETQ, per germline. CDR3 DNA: TGCGCCAGCAGCTTGGAGCTAGCCGGGGGGGAGCTGTTTTTT. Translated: CASSLELAGGELFF. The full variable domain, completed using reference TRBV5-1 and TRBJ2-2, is KAGVTQTPRYLIKTRGQQVTLSCSPISGHRSVSWYQQTPGQGLQFLFEYFSETQRNKGNFPGRFSGRQFSNSRSEMNVSTLELGDSALYLCASSLELAGGELFFGEGSRLTVL.

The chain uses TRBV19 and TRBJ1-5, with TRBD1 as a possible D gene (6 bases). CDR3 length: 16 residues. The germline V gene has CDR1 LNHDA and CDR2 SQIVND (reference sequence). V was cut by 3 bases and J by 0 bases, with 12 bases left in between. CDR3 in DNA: TGTGCCAGTAGTATCCGGGACAACTATAGCAATCAGCCCCAGCATTTT. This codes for CASSIRDNYSNQPQHF.

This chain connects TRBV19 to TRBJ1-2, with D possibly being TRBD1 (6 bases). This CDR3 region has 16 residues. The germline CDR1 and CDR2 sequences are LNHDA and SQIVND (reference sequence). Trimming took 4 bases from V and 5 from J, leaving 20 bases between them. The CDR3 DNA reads TGTGCCAGTAGTAACCTGGGCCGGGACAACCCTTATGGCTACACCTTC. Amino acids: CASSNLGRDNPYGYTF.

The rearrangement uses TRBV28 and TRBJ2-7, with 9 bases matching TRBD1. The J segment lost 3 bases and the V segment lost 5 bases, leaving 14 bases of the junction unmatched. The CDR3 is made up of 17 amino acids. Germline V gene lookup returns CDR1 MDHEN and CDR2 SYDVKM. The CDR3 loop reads CASSPFSNRGLLYEQYF. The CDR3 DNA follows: TGTGCCAGCAGTCCCTTTTCCAACAGGGGGCTCCTCTACGAGCAGTACTTC.

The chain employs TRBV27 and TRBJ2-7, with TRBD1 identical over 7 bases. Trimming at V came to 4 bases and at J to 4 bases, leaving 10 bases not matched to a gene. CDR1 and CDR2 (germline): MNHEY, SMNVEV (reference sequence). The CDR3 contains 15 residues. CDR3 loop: CASSSRAGGVYEQYF. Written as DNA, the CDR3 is TGTGCCAGCAGTTCCCGCGCAGGGGGAGTTTACGAGCAGTACTTC.